Included here is one T cell receptor (beta chain) sequence, with context. What it recognizes is unknown. The data are from a study of beta chain features in type 1 diabetes. Regarding the study as a whole: Shorter templates might be favored by PCR, and equally so in patients and in controls.

About 120 mL of blood, on average, came from one heparinised draw per donor. The V end was cut by 1 base, the J end by 8 bases, with 7 bases between. This CDR3 region has 12 residues. Per germline, CDR1 MNHEY and CDR2 SMNVEV (reference sequence). Every bit of the isolated RNA underwent reverse transcription, so sequencing read expressed TCRB transcripts. Naive, central memory and regulatory T cell samples came to a mean of approximately 3.57 million reads. Clones were sequenced by immunoSEQ multiplex PCR, and TCRdb holds only the in-frame ones, with some missing. The sample has about 900,000 clones, under 20% seen once.

The chain links TRBV27 to TRBJ2-3, with D possibly TRBD2 on 5 matching bases. The source is a young woman in good health. The sample was naive CD4+ T cells from blood. The CDR3 nucleotides read TGTGCCAGCAGTTTATATGGGAGTACGCAGTATTTT. It specifies CASSLYGSTQYF.